The clone carrying this TCR beta chain has only a few counts. The antigen remains undetermined. A second PCR, run for about 7 to 11 cycles, used a sample-barcoded 5' primer plus a J-beta primer mix. TCRdb analysed the 5' RACE reads with MiXCR anew, one entry per CDR3 protein. The sample lists more than 800,000 distinct CDR3 sequences; 40% to 45% were seen once. The source of the sample is a study of blood T cells in healthy people across ages. General study points: The unknown donor CMV status may have confounded expanded clonotype changes. Observed TCR beta diversity per million T cells went down as age went up. This fall followed a roughly linear course with age. Without sorted subsets, naive and antigen-experienced compartments could not be conclusively compared.

This CDR3 spans 12 amino acids. Germline V gene data show CDR1 as DFQATT and CDR2 as SNEGSKA (reference sequence). The TCR comes from an older woman in good health. The rearrangement links TRBV20-1 to TRBJ2-7, with 7 bases lining up with TRBD1. The DNA end favors TRBJ2-5, so the J call may be wrong. Sequenced material: blood. The CDR3 region is CSASKQGETQYF. The CDR3 coding sequence is TGCAGTGCTAGTAAACAGGGGGAGACCCAGTACTTC.